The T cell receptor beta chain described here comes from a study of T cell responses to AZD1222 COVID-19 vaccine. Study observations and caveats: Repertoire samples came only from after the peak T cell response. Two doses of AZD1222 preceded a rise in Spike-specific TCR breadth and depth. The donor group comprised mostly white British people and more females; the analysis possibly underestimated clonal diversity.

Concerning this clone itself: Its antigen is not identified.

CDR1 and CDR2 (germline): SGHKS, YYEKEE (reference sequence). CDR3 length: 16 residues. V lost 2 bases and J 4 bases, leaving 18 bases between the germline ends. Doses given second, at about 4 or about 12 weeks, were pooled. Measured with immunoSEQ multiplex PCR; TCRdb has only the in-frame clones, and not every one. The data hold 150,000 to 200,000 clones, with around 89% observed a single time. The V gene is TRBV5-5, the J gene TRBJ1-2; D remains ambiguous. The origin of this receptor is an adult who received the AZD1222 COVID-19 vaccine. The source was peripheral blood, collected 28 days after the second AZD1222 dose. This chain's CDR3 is CASSFITVSPSYGYTF. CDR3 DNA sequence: TGTGCCAGCAGCTTCATAACAGTCTCTCCATCCTATGGCTACACCTTC.